This T cell receptor (beta chain) came from a study of CD8 T cells in ankylosing spondylitis. Study-wide points: Made up of about eight highly homologous variants, a TCR beta motif appeared characteristic of ankylosing spondylitis blood. The clones that were linked to disease were reported to be significantly enriched in matched synovial fluid samples from ankylosing spondylitis patients. Existing reports had already noted some motif variants in reactive arthritis synovial fluid and blood.

Looked up from germline, CDR1 is WSHSY and CDR2 is SAAADI. V lost 5 bases and J lost 2; bases outside the gene matches: 9. This CDR3 is 16 amino acids long. This clonotype occurred many times. Its antigen remains unidentified. In TCRdb, the 5' RACE reads were re-called with MiXCR into one record per CDR3 protein. This table has some 800,000 distinct CDR3 sequences, about 11% appearing once. The source of this sequence is a male donor with ankylosing spondylitis. The specimen sequenced was blood, either unsorted or a sorted T cell fraction (not recorded which). The rearrangement uses TRBV10-2 and TRBJ2-5; TRBD2 matches at 9 bases. CDR3 sequence: CASSRWSGRNQETQYF. CDR3 DNA sequence: TGCGCCAGCAGTCGGTGGAGCGGGAGGAATCAAGAGACCCAGTACTTC.